The clone carrying this T cell receptor (beta chain) appeared a few times. This CDR3 comprises 13 residues. The ends were cut back, 3 bases at V and 4 bases at J, with 11 bases in the middle. CDR1 DFQATT and CDR2 SNEGSKA come from the germline V gene (reference sequence). Each CDR3 protein gets one entry after TCRdb re-called the RT-PCR reads with MiXCR. Of over 65,000 distinct CDR3 sequences listed, more than 25% are singletons. The source of the sample is a study of patients and donors after allogeneic stem cell transplantation. This clonotype originated in a human donor who was either an allogeneic HSCT recipient or a stem cell or donor lymphocyte infusion donor (not recorded which). It is not recorded whose cells these are; they may come from a transplant donor. Material for sequencing was blood, either unsorted or a sorted T cell fraction (not recorded which). The rearrangement joins TRBV20-1 to TRBJ2-3; D is perhaps TRBD2 (6 bases). CDR3 coding DNA: TGCAGTGCTAGTTTCCCGGGGGCAGATACGCAGTATTTT. This translates into CSASFPGADTQYF.